This paragraph covers one T cell receptor beta chain sequence. As yet, its antigen is unknown. This record belongs to a study of T cell responses to AZD1222 COVID-19 vaccine. Study-wide findings and caveats: The repertoires were collected only after the peak T cell response.

Germline V gene lookup returns CDR1 SGHDT and CDR2 YYEEEE. Trimming took 4 bases from V and 7 from J, leaving 8 bases between them. CDR3 length: 12 amino acids. The table came from immunoSEQ multiplex PCR; TCRdb's copy has only in-frame clones and leaves some out. This sample has about 78,000 clones, with roughly 90% found just once. The source is an adult in good health. Sequencing used peripheral blood, obtained on day 0 of AZD1222 vaccination. The chain recombines TRBV5-6 with TRBJ2-2; D gene unclear. The DNA of the CDR3 is TGTGCCAGCAGCCGCTTATTCGGGGAGCTGTTTTTT. Translated: CASSRLFGELFF.